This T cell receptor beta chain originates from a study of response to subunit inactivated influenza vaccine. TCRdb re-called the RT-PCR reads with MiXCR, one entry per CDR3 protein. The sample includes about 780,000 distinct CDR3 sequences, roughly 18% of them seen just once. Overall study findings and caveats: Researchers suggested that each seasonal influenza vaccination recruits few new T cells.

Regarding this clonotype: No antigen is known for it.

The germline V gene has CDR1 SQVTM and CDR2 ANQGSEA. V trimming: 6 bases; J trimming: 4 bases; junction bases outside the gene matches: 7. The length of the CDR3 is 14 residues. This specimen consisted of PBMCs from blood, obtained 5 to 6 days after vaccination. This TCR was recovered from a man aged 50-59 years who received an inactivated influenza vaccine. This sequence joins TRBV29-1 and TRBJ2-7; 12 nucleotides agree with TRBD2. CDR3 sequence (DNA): TGCAGCGTGCTAGCGGGGGGGCCTCGGTACGAGCAGTACTTC. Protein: CSVLAGGPRYEQYF.